This TCR beta chain came from a study of blood T cell repertoires in COVID-19. As for the study in general: Samples of COVID-19 (acute and convalescent) were obtained from the United States, Italy and Spain. Sources were T cells, B-cell-depleted T cells, or PBMCs; the material itself was cDNA or gDNA.

As processed by the authors: Estimation of nucleated cell counts relied on the amplification of reference gene primers. The data were produced by immunoSEQ multiplex PCR, yet TCRdb's version contains in-frame clones alone and is incomplete. Clonal size and the V and J genes are those of that table, whereas D and trimming came from the DNA. The sample has 150,000 to 200,000 clones, 85% seen once. This CDR3 is 13 amino acids long. Trimming shortened V by 8 bases and J by 5 bases, and 16 bases separated the two germline ends. Sample: peripheral blood. The chain carries TRBV12-3 or TRBV12-4 and TRBJ2-7, with TRBD1 as a possible D gene (6 bases). This receptor was obtained from a human donor with acute or convalescent COVID-19. The donor label of this sample is uncertain. Here the CDR3 reads CASLVRGSHEQYF. The CDR3 DNA sequence: TGTGCCAGCCTAGTAAGGGGGTCCCACGAGCAGTACTTC.